This entry features one TCR beta chain sequence. Its antigen is as yet unknown. CDR3 length: 13 amino acids. With 5 bases clipped from V and 2 bases from J, the junction kept 3 bases outside the gene matches. The germline gives CDR1 GTSNPN, CDR2 SVGIG (reference sequence). The sample is drawn from a study of cytomegalovirus exposure and HLA in healthy donors. Looking at the study overall: About 85 million unique TCRs from HLA-typed donors were held in an early release of data. Study results and limitations: In vitro experiments confirmed that three CMV-associated chains were specific for CMV antigens. Among immune exposure information, only CMV serostatus was available.

The PCR ran on 60 Vbeta and 13 Jbeta primers. TCRdb's copy holds only in-frame clones and misses some; the assay was immunoSEQ multiplex PCR. The table lists roughly 190,000 clones, approximately 84% of them singletons. The specimen sequenced was PBMCs. The rearrangement joins TRBV30 to TRBJ2-4, with TRBD2 matching over 7 bases. The source of this sequence is a man aged 45-60 years in good health and CMV-seronegative. The CDR3 DNA reads TGTGCCTGGGCGGGGGAGACCAAAAACATTCAGTACTTC. This translates into CAWAGETKNIQYF.